Listed here are 20 T cell receptor beta chains from one sample, sequenced in a study of cytomegalovirus exposure and HLA in healthy donors. PCR amplification relied on 60 Vbeta primers (plus 13 Jbeta primers). Measured with immunoSEQ multiplex PCR; TCRdb has only the in-frame clones, and not every one. The sample includes some 71,000 clones, 76% of them seen just once. Sequencing was carried out using PBMCs. The receptors come from a man between 18 and 29 years old in good health and CMV-seronegative.

The chain recombines TRBV6-5 with TRBJ2-3; 9 positions match TRBD2. V trimming: 1 base; J trimming: 6 bases; junction bases outside the gene matches: 5. There are 15 residues in the CDR3. Germline V gene lookup returns CDR1 MNHEY and CDR2 SVGAGI. The CDR3 sequence: CASSYLRGGPDTQYF. As DNA, the CDR3 is TGTGCCAGCAGTTACTTGCGGGGGGGCCCCGATACGCAGTATTTT.

The V and J genes are TRBV27 and TRBJ1-6; no clear D gene. Trimming took 8 bases from V and 2 from J, leaving 13 bases between them. The CDR3 runs 15 residues. CDR1 is MNHEY and CDR2 is SMNVEV in the germline V gene (reference sequence). The CDR3 protein is CASSLSPAYNSPLHF. The CDR3 DNA reads TGTGCCAGCTCCCTTTCTCCCGCCTATAATTCACCCCTCCACTTT.

The J gene is TRBJ2-7, the V gene TRBV19; 7 nucleotides match TRBD2. V gave up 5 bases and J gave up 6 bases; unmatched junction bases: 10. The V gene's germline CDR1 is LNHDA and CDR2 SQIVND (reference sequence). This CDR3 contains 14 residues. CDR3 sequence: CASSLVTGGAEQYF. CDR3 DNA: TGTGCCAGTAGTCTCGTGACGGGGGGTGCCGAGCAGTACTTC.

In its sample, this clone was seen a few times. The chain uses TRBV28 and TRBJ1-2, with 9 nucleotides matching TRBD1. CDR1 and CDR2 (germline): MDHEN, SYDVKM. V dropped 6 bases and J dropped 4; count of bases not matched to a gene: 0. This CDR3 region has 12 residues. CDR3 residues: CASRTGGYGYTF. The CDR3 coding sequence is TGTGCCAGCAGGACAGGGGGCTATGGCTACACCTTC.

CDR3 nucleotide sequence: TGTGCCAGCAGTAGAGTGGGGCGGGAGCAGTACGTC. It encodes CASSRVGREQYV. J is TRBJ2-7 and V is TRBV2; possible D gene TRBD1, 5 bases. The CDR3 is 12 amino acids. The V end lost 5 bases, the J end lost 7 bases, and 12 bases lay between the germline ends. Germline CDR1 and CDR2: SNHLY and FYNNEI.

V usage is TRBV11-2 and J usage is TRBJ2-1; TRBD1 might be the D (6 bases). The V end lost 4 bases, the J end lost 2 bases, and 9 bases lay between the germline ends. The CDR3 consists of 14 residues. Per germline, CDR1 SGHAT and CDR2 FQNNGV. The CDR3 loop reads CASSSKGAYNEQFF. The CDR3 DNA reads as TGTGCCAGCAGCTCCAAGGGGGCCTACAATGAGCAGTTCTTC.

V usage is TRBV9 and J usage is TRBJ1-2; tentatively, D is TRBD1 (6 bases). This CDR3 has 15 amino acids. Germline-derived CDR1 and CDR2 are SGDLS and YYNGEE. Trimming shortened V by 0 bases and J by 1 base, and 10 bases separated the two germline ends. CDR3 coding DNA: TGTGCCAGCAGCGTAGAGGGGGGGATTAACTATGGCTACACCTTC. Translation gives CASSVEGGINYGYTF.

The rearrangement joins TRBV7-6 to TRBJ2-2; 16 positions agree with TRBD2. Per germline, CDR1 SGHVS and CDR2 FNYEAQ. The CDR3 contains 17 residues. Trimming removed 5 bases from V and 4 bases from J; junction bases left unmatched: 4. The CDR3 DNA sequence: TGTGCCAGCAGCCCGGGACTAGCGGGGGGGCTCACCGGGGAGCTGTTTTTT. It translates to CASSPGLAGGLTGELFF.

V gene TRBV4-3 combines with J gene TRBJ1-5; tentatively, D is TRBD1 (6 bases). Trimming took 0 bases from V and 7 from J, leaving 13 bases between them. The CDR3 length is 15 residues. Germline V lookup: CDR1 LGHNA, CDR2 YSLEER. This CDR3 is CASSQDRGLGQPQHF. In DNA, the CDR3 is TGCGCCAGCAGCCAAGATAGGGGGTTAGGGCAGCCCCAGCATTTT.

This chain's CDR3 is CATSPWGTGTEAFF. The CDR3 DNA is TGTGCCACCTCACCATGGGGAACAGGAACTGAAGCTTTCTTT. J is TRBJ1-1 and V is TRBV2; maybe TRBD1 (5 bases). There are 14 residues in the CDR3. CDR1 is SNHLY, CDR2 FYNNEI, per germline. The germline V and J ends were trimmed by 10 bases and 5 bases, with 20 bases remaining between them.

Only a few counts were recorded for this clone. The chain links TRBV21-1 to TRBJ2-3; the D segment call TRBD1 is taken from the table without a DNA check. TRBV21-1 is assigned pseudogene status. The CDR3 totals 14 residues. The CDR3 bases are TGTGCCAGCAGCGGGACAGGGGGCACAGATACGCAGTATTTT. Translated, it gives CASSGTGGTDTQYF.

The rearrangement links TRBV9 to TRBJ1-6; 9 positions match TRBD1. CDR1 and CDR2 from the germline V gene are SGDLS and YYNGEE. With V trimmed by 0 bases and J by 9 bases, 7 bases remained unmatched. This CDR3 has 16 amino acids. The CDR3 loop reads CASSVGWGQGTSPLHF. DNA for the CDR3: TGTGCCAGCAGCGTAGGGTGGGGACAGGGCACTTCACCCCTCCACTTT.

V usage is TRBV5-4 and J usage is TRBJ1-1; D possibly corresponds to TRBD1 (5 bases). CDR3 length: 16 residues. The V end was cut by 3 bases, the J end by 0 bases, with 15 bases between. Germline CDR1 and CDR2: SGHNT and YYREEE (reference sequence). The CDR3 here is CASSSPGGVMNTEAFF. In DNA form, the CDR3 reads TGTGCCAGCAGCTCACCCGGGGGGGTCATGAACACTGAAGCTTTCTTT.

The CDR3 DNA follows: TGTGCCAGCTCACCACCGGACAGAGACGAGCAGTACTTC. This codes for CASSPPDRDEQYF. The chain recombines TRBV18 with TRBJ2-7; TRBD1 is a possible D gene (6 bases). The V end was cut by 0 bases, the J end by 5 bases, with 8 bases between. CDR1 is KGHSH, CDR2 LQKENI, per germline. CDR3 length equals 13 residues.

V and J are TRBV27 and TRBJ2-3; tentatively, D is TRBD1 (7 bases). CDR3 length: 15 residues. CDR1 is MNHEY, CDR2 SMNVEV, per germline (reference sequence). V was clipped by 3 bases and J by 1 base, with 11 bases between them. CDR3 residues: CASSLGGQRTDTQYF. The CDR3 bases are TGTGCCAGCAGTTTGGGGGGACAGCGCACAGATACGCAGTATTTT.

The sample holds a few counts of this clone. The chain couples TRBV2 to TRBJ1-5, with 9 bases identical to TRBD1. Germline loops: CDR1 SNHLY, CDR2 FYNNEI. Trimming removed 5 bases from V and 3 bases from J; junction bases left unmatched: 5. This CDR3 comprises 15 residues. This chain's CDR3 is CASSMDRGNNQPQHF. The DNA for the CDR3 is TGTGCCAGCAGTATGGACAGGGGAAACAATCAGCCCCAGCATTTT.

The gene calls are TRBV6-6 and TRBJ1-3; 7 positions agree with TRBD1. Trimming cost V 0 bases and J 1 base; bases outside gene matches: 0. The CDR3 consists of 15 residues. Germline values: CDR1 MNHNY, CDR2 SVGAGI (reference sequence). As DNA, the CDR3 is TGTGCCAGCAGTTACTCGACAGGGTCTGGAAACACCATATATTTT. Translation gives CASSYSTGSGNTIYF.

The CDR3 sequence: CASSVNSYTGELFF. The CDR3 DNA reads TGTGCCAGCAGCGTCAACTCCTACACCGGGGAGCTGTTTTTT. This chain links TRBV9 with TRBJ2-2; D gene unclear. The CDR3 totals 14 residues. V lost 2 bases and J 3 bases, leaving 8 bases between the germline ends. CDR1 and CDR2 from the germline V gene are SGDLS and YYNGEE. Together with reference TRBV9 and TRBJ2-2, the CDR3 gives the full variable domain: DSGVTQTPKHLITATGQRVTLRCSPRSGDLSVYWYQQSLDQGLQFLIQYYNGEERAKGNILERFSAQQFPDLHSELNLSSLELGDSALYFCASSVNSYTGELFFGEGSRLTVL.

V usage is TRBV9 and J usage is TRBJ2-3; TRBD1 matches 10 bases. Germline assignment: CDR1 SGDLS and CDR2 YYNGEE. V was clipped by 0 bases and J by 1 base; unmatched bases: 2. The CDR3 has 16 residues. CDR3 protein: CASSVVGTGGTDTQYF. The CDR3, as DNA: TGTGCCAGCAGCGTAGTCGGGACAGGGGGCACAGATACGCAGTATTTT.

The chain recombines TRBV9 with TRBJ1-5; D gene unclear. This CDR3 is 14 amino acids long. V lost 3 bases and J 1 base, leaving 8 bases between the germline ends. Germline loops: CDR1 SGDLS, CDR2 YYNGEE. CDR3 DNA sequence: TGTGCCAGCAGCGAGGCGGGAAGCAATCAGCCCCAGCATTTT. Protein product: CASSEAGSNQPQHF. The whole variable domain, filled in from reference TRBV9 and TRBJ1-5, reads DSGVTQTPKHLITATGQRVTLRCSPRSGDLSVYWYQQSLDQGLQFLIQYYNGEERAKGNILERFSAQQFPDLHSELNLSSLELGDSALYFCASSEAGSNQPQHFGDGTRLSIL.